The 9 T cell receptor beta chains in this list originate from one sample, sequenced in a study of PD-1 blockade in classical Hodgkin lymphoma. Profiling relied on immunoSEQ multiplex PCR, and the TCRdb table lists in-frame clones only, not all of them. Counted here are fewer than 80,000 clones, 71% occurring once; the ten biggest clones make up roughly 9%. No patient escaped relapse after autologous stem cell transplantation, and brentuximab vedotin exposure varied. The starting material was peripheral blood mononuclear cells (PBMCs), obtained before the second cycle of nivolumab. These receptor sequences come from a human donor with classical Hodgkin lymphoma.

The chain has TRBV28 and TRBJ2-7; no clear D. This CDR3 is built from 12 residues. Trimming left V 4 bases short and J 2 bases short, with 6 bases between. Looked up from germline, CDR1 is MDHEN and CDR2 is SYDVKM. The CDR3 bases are TGTGCCAGCAGTTCCCTCACCTACGAGCAGTACTTC. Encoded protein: CASSSLTYEQYF. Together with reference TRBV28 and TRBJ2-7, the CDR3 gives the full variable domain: DVKVTQSSRYLVKRTGEKVFLECVQDMDHENMFWYRQDPGLGLRLIYFSYDVKMKEKGDIPEGYSVSREKKERFSLILESASTNQTSMYLCASSSLTYEQYFGPGTRLTVT.

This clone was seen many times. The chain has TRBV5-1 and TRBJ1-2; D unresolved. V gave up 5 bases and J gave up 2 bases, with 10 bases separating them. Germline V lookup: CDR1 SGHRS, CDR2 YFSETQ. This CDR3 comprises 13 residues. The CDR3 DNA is TGCGCCAGCAGTGAACAGATGAACTATGGCTACACCTTC. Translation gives CASSEQMNYGYTF.

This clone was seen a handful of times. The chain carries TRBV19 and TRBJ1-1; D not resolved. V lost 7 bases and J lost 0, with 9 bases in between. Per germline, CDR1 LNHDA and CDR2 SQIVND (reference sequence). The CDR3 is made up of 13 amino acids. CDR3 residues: CASTAQLNTEAFF. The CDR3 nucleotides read TGTGCCAGTACGGCACAGCTGAACACTGAAGCTTTCTTT.

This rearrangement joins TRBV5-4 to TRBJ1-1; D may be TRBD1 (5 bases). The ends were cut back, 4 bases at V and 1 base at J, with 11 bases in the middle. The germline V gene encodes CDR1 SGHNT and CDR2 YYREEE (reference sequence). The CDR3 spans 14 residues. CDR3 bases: TGTGCCAGCAGCGCCACCGGGGGGAACACTGAAGCTTTCTTT. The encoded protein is CASSATGGNTEAFF.

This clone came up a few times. CDR3 sequence reads: CASSLEAQGAANTGELFF. The CDR3 bases are TGTGCCAGCAGCTTAGAGGCCCAGGGGGCCGCGAACACCGGGGAGCTGTTTTTT. V and J are TRBV7-8 and TRBJ2-2, with 8 bases lining up with TRBD1. Germline values: CDR1 SGHVS, CDR2 FQNEAQ. V gave up 1 base and J gave up 0 bases; unmatched junction bases: 7. CDR3 size: 18 residues.

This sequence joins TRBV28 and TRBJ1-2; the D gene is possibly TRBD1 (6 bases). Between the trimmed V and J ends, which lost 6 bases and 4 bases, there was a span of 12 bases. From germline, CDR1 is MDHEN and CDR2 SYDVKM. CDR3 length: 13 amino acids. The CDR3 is CASSPDRFYGYTF. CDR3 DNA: TGTGCCAGCAGCCCCGACAGGTTCTATGGCTACACCTTC.

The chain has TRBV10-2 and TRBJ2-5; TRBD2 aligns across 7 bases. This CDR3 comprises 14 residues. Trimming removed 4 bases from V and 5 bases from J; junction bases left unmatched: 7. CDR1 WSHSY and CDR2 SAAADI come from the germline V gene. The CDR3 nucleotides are TGCGCCAGCAGTGTCGGCGGGAGTGGTGAGACCCAGTACTTC. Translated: CASSVGGSGETQYF.

The CDR3 spells CASSPTRPNTGELFF. Here the CDR3 DNA reads TGTGCCAGCTCACCCACCAGGCCGAACACCGGGGAGCTGTTTTTT. V is TRBV18 and J is TRBJ2-2; D gene uncertain. The CDR3 has 15 residues. The V end was cut by 3 bases, the J end by 0 bases, with 8 bases between. CDR1 KGHSH and CDR2 LQKENI come from the germline V gene.

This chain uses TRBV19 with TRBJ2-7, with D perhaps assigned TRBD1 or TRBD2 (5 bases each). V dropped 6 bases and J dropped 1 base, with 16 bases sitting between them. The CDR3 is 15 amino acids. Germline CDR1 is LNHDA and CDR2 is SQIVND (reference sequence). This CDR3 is CASSPGRSYSYEQYF. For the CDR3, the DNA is TGTGCCAGTAGCCCGGGACGGTCTTATTCCTACGAGCAGTACTTC.